The rows below give T cell receptor beta chains drawn from one sample of a study of OX40 agonist ivuxolimab in advanced cancers. Clones were read by immunoSEQ multiplex PCR, and TCRdb kept only the in-frame ones, dropping some. In the table there are approximately 92,000 clones, less than 85% of which are singletons. The sequencing used CD4+ or CD8+ T cells sorted from blood, collected in a trial of the OX40 agonist ivuxolimab. The receptor set was obtained from an adult with an advanced solid tumor such as melanoma, head and neck, liver or kidney cancer. Each CDR3 is given with its conserved first and last residue. A D gene is named only where the DNA matches it firmly. Clone size appears in some rows only: once, few, many, or a class for an expanded clone.

CDR3aa,CDR3nt,d_gene,v_gene,abundance,j_gene
CASSTTGSSYNEQFF,TGTGCCAGTAGTACGACAGGGAGCTCCTACAATGAGCAGTTCTTC,TRBD1,TRBV19,-,TRBJ2-1
CASSIIVTDTQYF,TGTGCCAGTAGTATTATAGTAACAGATACGCAGTATTTT,-,TRBV19,-,TRBJ2-3
CASSKRASGRTDTQYF,TGTGCCAGCAGCAAACGGGCTAGCGGGAGAACAGATACGCAGTATTTT,TRBD2,TRBV7-2,-,TRBJ2-3
CASSPQGTNHNEQFF,TGTGCCAGCAGCCCCCAGGGAACGAACCACAATGAGCAGTTCTTC,-,TRBV6-5,-,TRBJ2-1
CASSYDQGYKNIQYF,TGTGCCAGCAGTTACGATCAGGGGTACAAAAACATTCAGTACTTC,-,TRBV6-5,-,TRBJ2-4
CASSEGRGQGGNTIYF,TGTGCCAGCAGTGAAGGACGGGGACAGGGCGGAAACACCATATATTTT,TRBD1,TRBV2,few,TRBJ1-3
CASSLVGRSSYNSPLHF,TGCGCCAGCAGCTTGGTTGGTAGGAGCTCCTATAATTCACCCCTCCACTTT,-,TRBV5-1,-,TRBJ1-6
CASSLQDRAINQPQHF,TGTGCCAGCAGCCTCCAGGACAGGGCAATCAATCAGCCCCAGCATTTT,TRBD1,TRBV7-8,few,TRBJ1-5
CASSSLGPANYGYTF,TGTGCCAGCAGTTCCCTTGGTCCAGCTAACTATGGCTACACCTTC,-,TRBV6-5,-,TRBJ1-2
CASSPTGSAKNIQYF,TGTGCCAGCAGCCCGACAGGCTCGGCCAAAAACATTCAGTACTTC,-,TRBV11-2,-,TRBJ2-4
CASSYGGTGGTEAFF,TGTGCCAGCAGTTACGGGGGGACAGGGGGCACTGAAGCTTTCTTT,TRBD1,TRBV6-6,-,TRBJ1-1
CASSPPGKETQYF,TGTGCCAGCAGTCCCCCGGGCAAAGAGACCCAGTACTTC,-,TRBV6-6,once,TRBJ2-5
CASSQDVGQQETQYF,TGCGCCAGCAGCCAAGATGTGGGACAGCAAGAGACCCAGTACTTC,TRBD1,TRBV4-3,-,TRBJ2-5
CASSVATGTEAFF,TGTGCCAGCAGCGTAGCGACGGGCACTGAAGCTTTCTTT,-,TRBV9,once,TRBJ1-1
CASSPTDVGYGYTF,TGTGCCAGCAGCCCCACGGACGTGGGCTATGGCTACACCTTC,-,TRBV6-6,-,TRBJ1-2
CASSLQPGNSIADTQYF,TGTGCCAGCAGCTTACAGCCAGGGAACAGTATTGCAGATACGCAGTATTTT,-,TRBV11-1,once,TRBJ2-3
CATSGTGGFQPQHF,TGTGCCACCTCCGGGACAGGGGGCTTTCAGCCCCAGCATTTT,TRBD1,TRBV19,-,TRBJ1-5
CASSARGGEQYF,TGTGCCAGCAGTGCCAGGGGGGGCGAGCAGTACTTC,-,TRBV6-1,-,TRBJ2-7
CASTSDGTRGYTF,TGTGCCAGCACCTCGGACGGAACCCGAGGCTACACCTTC,-,TRBV6-1,few,TRBJ1-2
CASSSGVSDTQYF,TGTGCCAGCAGCTCGGGAGTTTCAGATACGCAGTATTTT,-,TRBV5-4,-,TRBJ2-3
CASSPFFRGYTDTQYF,TGTGCCAGCTCACCGTTCTTCCGCGGCTACACAGATACGCAGTATTTT,-,TRBV18,-,TRBJ2-3
CASSTGQGLDTQYF,TGCGCCAGCAGCACCGGACAGGGGTTAGATACGCAGTATTTT,TRBD1,TRBV5-1,-,TRBJ2-3
CASAAGGPDEQFF,TGCGCCAGCGCAGCGGGAGGGCCCGATGAGCAGTTCTTC,TRBD2,TRBV5-1,-,TRBJ2-1
CASSGVNLNTEAFF,TGTGCCAGCAGTGGGGTAAACCTCAACACTGAAGCTTTCTTT,-,TRBV6-5,-,TRBJ1-1
CASSDDRTLNNQPQHF,TGTGCCAGCAGTGACGACAGGACATTGAACAATCAGCCCCAGCATTTT,-,TRBV2,-,TRBJ1-5
CASSTHGTENEKLFF,TGCGCCAGCAGCACGCACGGGACAGAGAATGAAAAACTGTTTTTT,TRBD1,TRBV5-1,-,TRBJ1-4
CASSARPGLAGGSQYF,TGTGCCAGCAGTGCTAGACCGGGACTAGCGGGGGGCTCACAGTACTTC,TRBD2,TRBV6-1,-,TRBJ2-7
CASGREREPYEQYF,TGTGCCAGCGGGCGGGAAAGGGAGCCTTACGAGCAGTACTTC,-,TRBV7-9,-,TRBJ2-7
CASSPGGGIYEQYF,TGTGCCAGCTCGCCGGGAGGCGGAATTTACGAGCAGTACTTC,TRBD2,TRBV18,many,TRBJ2-7
CAISGTGGNEKLFF,TGTGCCATCAGCGGGACAGGGGGTAATGAAAAACTGTTTTTT,TRBD1,TRBV10-3,-,TRBJ1-4
CASSPQRETQYF,TGTGCCAGCAGCCCACAAAGGGAGACCCAGTACTTC,-,TRBV11-2,-,TRBJ2-5
CAISSGTKSYNEQFF,TGTGCCATCAGTTCCGGGACCAAATCCTACAATGAGCAGTTCTTC,-,TRBV10-3,-,TRBJ2-1
CASSAGGEAGYTF,TGTGCCAGCAGCGCGGGGGGTGAGGCTGGCTACACCTTC,-,TRBV7-6,-,TRBJ1-2
CASSVGLGLNQPQHF,TGTGCCAGCAGCGTAGGGCTAGGGTTAAATCAGCCCCAGCATTTT,-,TRBV9,-,TRBJ1-5
CATSRAMFF,TGTGCCACCAGCAGAGCGATGTTTTTT,-,TRBV15,once,TRBJ2-2
CATGQNFEDEQFF,TGTGCCACCGGGCAGAATTTTGAGGATGAGCAGTTCTTC,-,TRBV10-3,-,TRBJ2-1
CASSQGWSDSSYEQYF,TGCGCCAGCAGCCAAGGATGGAGTGACAGCTCCTACGAGCAGTACTTC,-,TRBV4-3,once,TRBJ2-7
CASRDSSYNEQFF,TGCGCCAGCAGGGACAGTTCCTACAATGAGCAGTTCTTC,-,TRBV10-2,-,TRBJ2-1
CASSYSSGSYYNEQFF,TGTGCCAGCAGTTACTCCTCTGGGAGCTACTACAATGAGCAGTTCTTC,-,TRBV6-5,-,TRBJ2-1
CASSPRLTDTQYF,TGTGCCAGCTCACCCCGACTGACAGATACGCAGTATTTT,-,TRBV18,-,TRBJ2-3
CASSVAGGGETQYF,TGTGCCAGCAGCGTAGCGGGAGGTGGGGAGACCCAGTACTTC,TRBD2,TRBV9,-,TRBJ2-5
CASSQSGGTPQGYTF,TGTGCCAGCAGCCAGAGTGGAGGGACCCCGCAGGGCTACACCTTC,-,TRBV2,-,TRBJ1-2
CASSLSWGTNYGYTF,TGCGCCAGCAGCTTGAGTTGGGGGACTAACTATGGCTACACCTTC,-,TRBV5-1,few,TRBJ1-2
CASRVSGRTGELFF,TGTGCCAGCAGGGTTAGCGGGAGGACCGGGGAGCTGTTTTTT,TRBD2,TRBV2,-,TRBJ2-2
CASSFSLSGSSYNEQFF,TGCGCCAGCAGCTTCTCCCTTAGCGGGAGCTCCTACAATGAGCAGTTCTTC,TRBD2,TRBV5-1,-,TRBJ2-1
CASSQDLQGKRYF,TGTGCCAGCAGCCAAGATCTACAGGGGAAACGGTACTTC,TRBD1,TRBV14,-,TRBJ2-7
CARRDRGFYGYTF,TGTGCCAGGCGGGACAGGGGATTCTATGGCTACACCTTC,TRBD1,TRBV14,-,TRBJ1-2
CASSEGGSGRWATQYF,TGTGCCAGCAGTGAAGGGGGTAGCGGGAGATGGGCGACCCAGTACTTC,TRBD2,TRBV6-1,-,TRBJ2-5
CASSVGATREQYF,TGCGCCAGCAGCGTGGGGGCTACGAGGGAGCAGTACTTC,-,TRBV5-1,few,TRBJ2-7
CASSVDRGYEQYF,TGTGCCAGCAGCGTCGACAGGGGCTACGAGCAGTACTTC,TRBD1,TRBV7-3,-,TRBJ2-7
CASSSYAGGRTEAFF,TGTGCCAGCAGTTCCTACGCCGGGGGGCGAACTGAAGCTTTCTTT,-,TRBV27,-,TRBJ1-1
CASSMRLAPQETQYF,TGTGCCAGTAGTATGAGACTAGCGCCCCAAGAGACCCAGTACTTC,TRBD2,TRBV19,-,TRBJ2-5
CASREGQRGNTGELFF,TGTGCCAGCAGGGAGGGGCAGCGGGGGAACACCGGGGAGCTGTTTTTT,TRBD2,TRBV5-4,-,TRBJ2-2
CASVLGAVTTDTQYF,TGTGCTAGTGTCCTTGGGGCAGTTACCACAGATACGCAGTATTTT,-,TRBV12-5,-,TRBJ2-3
CASSPQEGTSYGYTF,TGTGCCAGCTCACCGCAGGAGGGGACTTCCTATGGCTACACCTTC,-,TRBV18,-,TRBJ1-2
CASSRGHSPLHF,TGTGCCAGTAGTCGGGGGCATTCACCCCTCCACTTT,-,TRBV19,-,TRBJ1-6
CATSKTGGEEFSVVTEAFF,TGTGCCACCAGCAAGACAGGGGGCGAGGAATTTTCGGTGGTCACTGAAGCTTTCTTT,TRBD1,TRBV15,-,TRBJ1-1
CASSLLRVYQETQYF,TGTGCCAGCAGCTTACTTAGAGTGTACCAAGAGACCCAGTACTTC,-,TRBV11-1,-,TRBJ2-5
CASSSLLAGGYTDTQYF,TGTGCCAGCAGCTCGCTTCTAGCGGGGGGTTACACAGATACGCAGTATTTT,TRBD2,TRBV5-6,-,TRBJ2-3
CASSFGTGNEQYF,TGTGCCAGCAGCTTCGGGACAGGGAACGAGCAGTACTTC,TRBD1,TRBV5-6,-,TRBJ2-7